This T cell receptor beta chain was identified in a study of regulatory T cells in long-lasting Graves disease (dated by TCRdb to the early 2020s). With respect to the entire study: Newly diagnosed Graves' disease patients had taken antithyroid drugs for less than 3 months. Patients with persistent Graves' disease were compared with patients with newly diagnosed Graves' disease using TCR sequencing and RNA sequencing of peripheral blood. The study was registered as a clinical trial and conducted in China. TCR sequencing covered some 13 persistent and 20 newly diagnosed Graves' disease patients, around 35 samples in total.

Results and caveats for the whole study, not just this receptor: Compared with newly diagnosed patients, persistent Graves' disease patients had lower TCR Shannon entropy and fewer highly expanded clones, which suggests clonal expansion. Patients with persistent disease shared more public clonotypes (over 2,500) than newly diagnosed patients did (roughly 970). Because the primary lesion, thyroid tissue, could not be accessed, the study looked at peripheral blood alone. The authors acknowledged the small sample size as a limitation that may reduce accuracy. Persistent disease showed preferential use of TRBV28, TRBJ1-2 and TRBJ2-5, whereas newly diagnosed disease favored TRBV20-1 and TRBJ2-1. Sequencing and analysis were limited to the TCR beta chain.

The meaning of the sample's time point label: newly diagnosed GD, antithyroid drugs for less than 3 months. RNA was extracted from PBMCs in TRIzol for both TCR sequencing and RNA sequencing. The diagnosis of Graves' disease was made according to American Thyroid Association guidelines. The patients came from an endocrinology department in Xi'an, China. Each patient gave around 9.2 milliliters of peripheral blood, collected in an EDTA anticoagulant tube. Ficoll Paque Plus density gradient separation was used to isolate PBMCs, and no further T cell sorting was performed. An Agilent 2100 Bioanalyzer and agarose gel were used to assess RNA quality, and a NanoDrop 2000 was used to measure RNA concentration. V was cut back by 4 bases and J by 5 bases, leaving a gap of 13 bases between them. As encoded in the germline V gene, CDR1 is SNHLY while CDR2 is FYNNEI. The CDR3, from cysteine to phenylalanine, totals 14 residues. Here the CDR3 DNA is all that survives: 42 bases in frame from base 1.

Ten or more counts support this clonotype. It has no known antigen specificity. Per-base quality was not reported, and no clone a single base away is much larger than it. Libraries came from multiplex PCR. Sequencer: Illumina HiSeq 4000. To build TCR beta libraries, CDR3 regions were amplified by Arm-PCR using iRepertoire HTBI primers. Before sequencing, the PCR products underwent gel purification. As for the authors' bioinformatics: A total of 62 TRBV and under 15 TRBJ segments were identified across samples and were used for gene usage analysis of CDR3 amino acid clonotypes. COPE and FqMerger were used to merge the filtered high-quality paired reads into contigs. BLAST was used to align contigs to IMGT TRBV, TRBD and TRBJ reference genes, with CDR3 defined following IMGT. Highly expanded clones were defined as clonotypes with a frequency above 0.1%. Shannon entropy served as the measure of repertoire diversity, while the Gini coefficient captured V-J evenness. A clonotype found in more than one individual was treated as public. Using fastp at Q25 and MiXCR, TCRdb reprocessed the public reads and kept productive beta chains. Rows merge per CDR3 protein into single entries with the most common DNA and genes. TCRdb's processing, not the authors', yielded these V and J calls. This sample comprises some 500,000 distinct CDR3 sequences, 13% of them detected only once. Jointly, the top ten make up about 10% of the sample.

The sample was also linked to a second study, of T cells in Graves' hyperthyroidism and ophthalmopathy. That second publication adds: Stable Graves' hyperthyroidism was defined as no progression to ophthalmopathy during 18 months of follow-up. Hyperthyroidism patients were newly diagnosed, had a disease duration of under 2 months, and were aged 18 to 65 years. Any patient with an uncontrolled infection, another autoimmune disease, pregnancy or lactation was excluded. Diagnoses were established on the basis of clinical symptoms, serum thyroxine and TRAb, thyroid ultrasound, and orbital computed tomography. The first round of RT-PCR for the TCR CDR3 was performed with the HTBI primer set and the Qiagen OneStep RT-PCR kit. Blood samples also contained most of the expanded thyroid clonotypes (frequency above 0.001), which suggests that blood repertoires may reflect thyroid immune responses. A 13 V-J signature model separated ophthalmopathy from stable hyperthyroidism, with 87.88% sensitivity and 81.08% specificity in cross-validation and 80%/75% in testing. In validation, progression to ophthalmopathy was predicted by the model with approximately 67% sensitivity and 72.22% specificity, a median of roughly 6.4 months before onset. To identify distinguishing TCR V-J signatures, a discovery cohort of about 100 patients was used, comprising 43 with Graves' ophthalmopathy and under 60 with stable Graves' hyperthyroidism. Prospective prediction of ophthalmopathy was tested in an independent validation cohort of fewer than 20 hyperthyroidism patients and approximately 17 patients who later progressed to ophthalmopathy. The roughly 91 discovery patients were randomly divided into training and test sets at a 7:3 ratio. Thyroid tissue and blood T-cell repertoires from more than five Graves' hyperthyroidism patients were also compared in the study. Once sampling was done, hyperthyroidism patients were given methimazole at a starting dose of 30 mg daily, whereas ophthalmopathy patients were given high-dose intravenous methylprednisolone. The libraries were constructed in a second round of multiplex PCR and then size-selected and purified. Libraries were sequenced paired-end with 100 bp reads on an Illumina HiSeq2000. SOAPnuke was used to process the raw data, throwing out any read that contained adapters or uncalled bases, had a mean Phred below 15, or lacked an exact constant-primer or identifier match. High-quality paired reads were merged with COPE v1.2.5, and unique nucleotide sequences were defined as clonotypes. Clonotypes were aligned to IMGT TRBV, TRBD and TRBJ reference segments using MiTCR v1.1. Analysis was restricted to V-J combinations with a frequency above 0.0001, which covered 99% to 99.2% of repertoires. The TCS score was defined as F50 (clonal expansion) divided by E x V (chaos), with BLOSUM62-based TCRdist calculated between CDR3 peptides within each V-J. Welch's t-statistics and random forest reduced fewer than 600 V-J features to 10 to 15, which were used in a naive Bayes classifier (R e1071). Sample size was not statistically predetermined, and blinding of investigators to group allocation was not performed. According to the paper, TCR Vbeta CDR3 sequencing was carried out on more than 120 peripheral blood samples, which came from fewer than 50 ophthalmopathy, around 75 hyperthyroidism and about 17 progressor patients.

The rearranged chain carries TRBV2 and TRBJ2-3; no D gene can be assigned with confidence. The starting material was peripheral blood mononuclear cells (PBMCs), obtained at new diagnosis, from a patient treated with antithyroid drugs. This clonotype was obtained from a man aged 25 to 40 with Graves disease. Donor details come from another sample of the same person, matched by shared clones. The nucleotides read TGTGCCAGCAGTGTTAGCCGGATGCGAGATACGCAGTATTTT. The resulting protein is CASSVSRMRDTQYF.